These 25 T cell receptor beta chains originate from one sample sequenced in a study of cytotoxic CD8 clonotypes in ibrutinib-treated CLL. Clones were sequenced by immunoSEQ multiplex PCR, and TCRdb holds only the in-frame ones, with some missing. The data hold around 310,000 clones, with 80% observed a single time. The sequences come from PBMCs, collected before ibrutinib treatment. The receptors were gathered from a human donor with chronic lymphocytic leukemia.

J is TRBJ2-7 and V is TRBV14, with 8 bases lining up with TRBD1. This CDR3 region has 13 residues. The J segment lost 7 bases and the V segment lost 5 bases, leaving 7 bases of the junction unmatched. Germline CDR1 SGHDN, CDR2 FVKESK. The CDR3 nucleotides are TGTGCCAGCAGCTCGTTACAGGGGGGAGAGCAGTACTTC. It yields the protein CASSSLQGGEQYF.

The CDR3 here is CASSAQARYGYTF. In DNA, the CDR3 is TGTGCCAGCAGTGCCCAGGCACGCTATGGCTACACCTTC. The V gene is TRBV2, the J gene TRBJ1-2; no definite D call. From germline, CDR1 is SNHLY and CDR2 FYNNEI. Deletions cut 4 bases from V and 4 bases from J, with 10 bases between. The CDR3 is made up of 13 amino acids.

The chain is built from TRBV7-9 and TRBJ1-3; D ambiguous. CDR1 is SEHNR, CDR2 FQNEAQ, per germline (reference sequence). The ends were cut back, 8 bases at V and 4 bases at J, with 6 bases in the middle. CDR3 length: 11 amino acids. This chain's CDR3 is CASRLGNTIYF. The CDR3 DNA is TGTGCCAGCCGCCTCGGAAACACCATATATTTT.

This sequence joins TRBV14 and TRBJ2-2; D gene unclear. Between the trimmed V and J ends, which lost 4 bases and 5 bases, there was a span of 8 bases. The CDR3 is 13 amino acids. Looked up from germline, CDR1 is SGHDN and CDR2 is FVKESK. The CDR3 coding sequence is TGTGCCAGCAGCCCCGCCTTTACCGGGGAGCTGTTTTTT. It specifies CASSPAFTGELFF.

This sequence joins TRBV14 and TRBJ2-7; 9 bases fit TRBD2. The length of the CDR3 is 15 residues. J lost 4 bases, V lost 6 bases, and 10 bases had no gene match. Per the germline V gene, CDR1 is SGHDN and CDR2 is FVKESK. The CDR3 loop is CASRLSSGSAYEQYF. CDR3 DNA: TGTGCCAGCAGGTTGAGTAGCGGGAGTGCTTACGAGCAGTACTTC.

The rearrangement links TRBV27 to TRBJ2-1; 10 positions agree with TRBD2. V lost 6 bases, J lost 0 bases, and 2 bases stayed unmatched. The CDR3 covers 15 residues. Germline CDR1 reads MNHEY; CDR2 reads SMNVEV (reference sequence). In nucleotides, the CDR3 is TGTGCCAGCAGCAGCGGGAGGGCCTCCTACAATGAGCAGTTCTTC. Its translation: CASSSGRASYNEQFF.

The V gene is TRBV27, the J gene TRBJ2-7, with 7 bases identical to TRBD1. The germline CDR1 and CDR2 sequences are MNHEY and SMNVEV (reference sequence). With V trimmed by 8 bases and J by 3 bases, 4 bases remained unmatched. The CDR3 loop spans 12 amino acids. CDR3 sequence: CASARQGYEQYF. In DNA form, the CDR3 reads TGTGCCAGCGCCAGACAGGGCTACGAGCAGTACTTC.

This rearrangement joins TRBV5-6 to TRBJ2-7; 9 bases align to TRBD1. Germline CDR1 reads SGHDT; CDR2 reads YYEEEE. V shed 0 bases, J shed 0 bases, and the junction held 7 bases outside the gene matches. This CDR3 is 17 amino acids long. The CDR3 here is CASSLAWGTGPSYEQYF. In DNA form, the CDR3 reads TGTGCCAGCAGCTTGGCCTGGGGGACAGGGCCCTCCTACGAGCAGTACTTC.

Turning to this clone: One junction end does not reproduce the germline sequence, and a read error may be involved. This sequence joins TRBV19 and TRBJ2-1, with D hard to call. This CDR3 has 12 residues. The germline V gene encodes CDR1 LNHDA and CDR2 SQIVND (reference sequence). The CDR3 coding sequence is TGTGCCAGCAGTATGAAGGGTAATGAGCAGTTCTTC. This sequence encodes CASSMKGNEQFF.

A single count supports this clone. DNA for the CDR3: TGTGCCAGCAGCTTAGCATCGGGACGGGTGGGATATGGCTACACCTTC. It codes for CASSLASGRVGYGYTF. This chain connects TRBV7-2 to TRBJ1-2; D might be TRBD1 (5 bases). Between the trimmed V and J ends, which lost 0 bases and 5 bases, there was a span of 16 bases. In germline, CDR1 is SGHTA, CDR2 FQGNSA. The CDR3 sequence is 16 residues long.

The gene calls are TRBV20-1 and TRBJ2-1; D not certain. The CDR3 extends over 11 amino acids. In germline, CDR1 is DFQATT, CDR2 SNEGSKA (reference sequence). Trimming removed 3 bases at V and 7 bases at J, with 7 bases between. The CDR3 sequence: CSASLGNEQFF. DNA of the CDR3: TGCAGTGCTAGTTTGGGAAATGAGCAGTTCTTC.

This chain links TRBV18 with TRBJ1-1; D not resolved. From germline, CDR1 is KGHSH and CDR2 LQKENI. CDR3 size: 15 residues. Trimming stripped 6 bases from V and 1 base from J, with 15 bases between. The CDR3 DNA reads TGTGCCAGCTCTCAATACACGGGAGCGAACACTGAAGCTTTCTTT. It codes for CASSQYTGANTEAFF.

In this sample, this clone turned up a few times. The chain carries TRBV6-5 and TRBJ2-7; TRBD1 might be the D (5 bases). The CDR3 consists of 12 residues. Germline V gene sequence: CDR1 MNHEY, CDR2 SVGAGI. The V gene lost 9 bases and the J gene lost 0 bases, with 9 bases spanning the gap. The CDR3, as DNA: TGTGCCAGTAGACAGTCCTCCTACGAGCAGTACTTC. Amino acids: CASRQSSYEQYF.

CDR3 in DNA: TGTGCCAGCGCCCGGGGGGCGGGAATGAACACTGAAGCTTTCTTT. It translates to CASARGAGMNTEAFF. The chain is built from TRBV25-1 and TRBJ1-1; a possible D gene is TRBD1 (6 bases). This CDR3 has 15 residues. The V end was cut by 8 bases, the J end by 0 bases, with 16 bases between. Germline V gene data show CDR1 as MGHDK and CDR2 as SYGVNS. Variable domain in full (rest from reference TRBV25-1 and TRBJ1-1): EADIYQTPRYLVIGTGKKITLECSQTMGHDKMYWYQQDPGMELHLIHYSYGVNSTEKGDLSSESTVSRIRTEHFPLTLESARPSHTSQYLCASARGAGMNTEAFFGQGTRLTVV.

The chain is built from TRBV5-1 and TRBJ1-1; 9 nucleotides line up with TRBD1. The CDR3 is 14 residues long. V lost 4 bases, J lost 4 bases, and 5 bases stayed unmatched. The germline CDR1 and CDR2 sequences are SGHRS and YFSETQ. CDR3 sequence (DNA): TGCGCCAGCAGCGAAGGGACAGGGATCACTGAAGCTTTCTTT. Translation gives CASSEGTGITEAFF.

This clone has more than one count but fewer than ten. CDR3 region: CASSQEAGRHQPQHF. The CDR3 DNA sequence: TGTGCCAGCAGCCAAGAAGCAGGGCGGCATCAGCCCCAGCATTTT. The rearrangement uses TRBV4-2 and TRBJ1-5; tentative D call: TRBD1 (5 bases). V lost 0 bases, J lost 5 bases, and 11 bases lay in between. There are 15 residues in the CDR3. Germline V gene sequence: CDR1 LGHNA, CDR2 YNFKEQ.

This chain joins TRBV6-5 and TRBJ2-1; perhaps TRBD1 as D (5 bases). The CDR3 covers 15 residues. The V and J ends lost 0 bases and 9 bases respectively, with 15 bases between them. Germline lookup yields CDR1 MNHEY and CDR2 SVGAGI. This CDR3 reads CASSYSLAGMFEQFF. CDR3 DNA: TGTGCCAGCAGTTACTCGTTGGCAGGGATGTTTGAGCAGTTCTTC.

The V gene is TRBV27, the J gene TRBJ2-1; 7 nucleotides line up with TRBD2. The CDR3 loop spans 17 amino acids. The germline CDR1 and CDR2 sequences are MNHEY and SMNVEV (reference sequence). V shed 1 base, J shed 9 bases, and the junction held 15 bases outside the gene matches. CDR3 residues: CASSLLWGGSPGIEQFF. The CDR3 nucleotides are TGTGCCAGCAGTTTATTGTGGGGGGGGAGCCCCGGCATTGAGCAGTTCTTC.

This chain joins TRBV6-5 and TRBJ2-1; D gene unclear. Germline V CDR1 and CDR2: MNHEY, SVGAGI. V was cut by 6 bases and J by 12 bases, with 18 bases left in between. CDR3 length: 13 residues. CDR3 bases: TGTGCCAGCAGGCAGCAGTGGCAGTTCTTGCAGTTCTTC. This codes for CASRQQWQFLQFF.

The CDR3 loop is CASRQNMEFYQPQHF. CDR3 coding DNA: TGTGCCAGCAGGCAAAACATGGAATTTTACCAGCCCCAGCATTTT. V and J are TRBV28 and TRBJ1-5; no clear D. From germline, CDR1 is MDHEN and CDR2 SYDVKM. This CDR3 region has 15 residues. V was trimmed by 6 bases and J by 7 bases, leaving 19 bases between them.

The chain links TRBV15 to TRBJ2-1; 7 bases are a match to TRBD2. Unmatched junction bases numbered 10, after V lost 0 bases and J lost 8 bases. The CDR3 covers 16 residues. Germline-derived CDR1 and CDR2 are LNHNV and YYDKDF (reference sequence). DNA for the CDR3: TGTGCCACCAGCAGAGATGGCGGGACTACTTACGATGAGCAGTTCTTC. Translation: CATSRDGGTTYDEQFF.

The chain is built from TRBV10-1 and TRBJ2-2, with 16 nucleotides matching TRBD2. The germline gives CDR1 WNHNN, CDR2 SYGVQD (reference sequence). The trim removed 2 bases at V and 1 base at J, leaving 4 bases unmatched. The CDR3 has 19 amino acids. CDR3 in amino acids: CASSEKGLAGGRNTGELFF. The CDR3 DNA reads TGCGCCAGCAGTGAGAAGGGACTAGCGGGAGGGCGGAACACCGGGGAGCTGTTTTTT.

The CDR3 reads CASNRGITQPQHF. The CDR3 region has the DNA TGTGCCAGTAATCGGGGAATCACTCAGCCCCAGCATTTT. The chain carries TRBV19 and TRBJ1-5; D is unresolved. V was shortened by 7 bases and J by 6 bases, with 13 bases between the two germline ends. This CDR3 is 13 amino acids long. Germline CDR1 reads LNHDA; CDR2 reads SQIVND (reference sequence).

This chain joins TRBV21-1 and TRBJ2-1; the table calls TRBD1, which could not be checked here. TRBV21-1 is recorded as a pseudogene. CDR3 length equals 15 residues. DNA for the CDR3: TGTGCCAGCAGGGCCGAGGGGGCGACGTACAATGAGCAGTTCTTC. Residues: CASRAEGATYNEQFF.

The chain couples TRBV7-9 to TRBJ2-7; D remains ambiguous. Germline values: CDR1 SEHNR, CDR2 FQNEAQ (reference sequence). CDR3 size: 12 residues. The V gene lost 4 bases and the J gene lost 3 bases, with 7 bases spanning the gap. The CDR3 DNA follows: TGTGCCAGCAGCTACGGTAGCTACGAGCAGTACTTC. This gives the protein CASSYGSYEQYF. The full variable domain, rest sourced from reference TRBV7-9 and TRBJ2-7, is DTGVSQNPRHKITKRGQNVTFRCDPISEHNRLYWYRQTLGQGPEFLTYFQNEAQLEKSRLLSDRFSAERPKGSFSTLEIQRTEQGDSAMYLCASSYGSYEQYFGPGTRLTVT.